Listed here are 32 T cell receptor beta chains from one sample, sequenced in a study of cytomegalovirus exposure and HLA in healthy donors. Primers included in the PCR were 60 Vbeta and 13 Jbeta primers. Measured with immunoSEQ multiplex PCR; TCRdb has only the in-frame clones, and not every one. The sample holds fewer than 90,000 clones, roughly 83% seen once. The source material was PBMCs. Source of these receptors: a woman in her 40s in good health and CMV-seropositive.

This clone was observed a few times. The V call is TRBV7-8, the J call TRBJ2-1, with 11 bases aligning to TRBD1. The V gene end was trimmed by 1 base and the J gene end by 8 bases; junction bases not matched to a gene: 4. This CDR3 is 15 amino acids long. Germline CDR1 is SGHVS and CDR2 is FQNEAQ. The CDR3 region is CASSLGWTGGDEQFF. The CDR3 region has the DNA TGTGCCAGCAGCTTAGGCTGGACAGGGGGCGATGAGCAGTTCTTC.

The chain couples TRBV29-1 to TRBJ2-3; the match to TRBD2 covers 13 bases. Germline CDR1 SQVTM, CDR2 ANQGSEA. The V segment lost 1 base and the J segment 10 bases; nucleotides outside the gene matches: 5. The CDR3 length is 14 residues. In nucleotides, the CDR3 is TGCAGCGTTGAAGTCACTAGCGGGAGGGCCGCGCAGTATTTT. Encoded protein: CSVEVTSGRAAQYF.

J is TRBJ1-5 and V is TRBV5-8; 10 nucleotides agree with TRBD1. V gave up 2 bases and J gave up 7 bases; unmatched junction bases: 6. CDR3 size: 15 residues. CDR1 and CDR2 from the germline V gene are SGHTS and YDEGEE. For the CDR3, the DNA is TGTGCCAGCAGCTTCCGGGACAGGGGCGGACAGCCCCAGCATTTT. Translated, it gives CASSFRDRGGQPQHF.

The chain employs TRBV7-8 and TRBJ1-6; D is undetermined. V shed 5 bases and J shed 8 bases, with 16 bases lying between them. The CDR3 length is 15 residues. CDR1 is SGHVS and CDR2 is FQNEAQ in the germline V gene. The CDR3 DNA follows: TGTGCCAGCAGCCCCCCCGGGAAGATGGATTCACCCCTCCACTTT. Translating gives CASSPPGKMDSPLHF.

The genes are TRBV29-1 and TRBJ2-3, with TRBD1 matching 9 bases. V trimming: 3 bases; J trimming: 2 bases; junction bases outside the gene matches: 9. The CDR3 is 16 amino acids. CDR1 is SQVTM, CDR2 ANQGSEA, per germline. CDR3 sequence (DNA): TGCAGCGTTGACGGGGCGGGGACAGGGTCCACAGATACGCAGTATTTT. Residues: CSVDGAGTGSTDTQYF.

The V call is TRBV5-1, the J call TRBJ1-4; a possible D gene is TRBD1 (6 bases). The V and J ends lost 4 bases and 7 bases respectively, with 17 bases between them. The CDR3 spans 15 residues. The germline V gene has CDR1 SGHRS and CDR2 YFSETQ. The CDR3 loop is CASSPFGGSGEKLFF. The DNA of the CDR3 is TGCGCCAGCAGCCCCTTTGGGGGCTCGGGTGAAAAACTGTTTTTT.

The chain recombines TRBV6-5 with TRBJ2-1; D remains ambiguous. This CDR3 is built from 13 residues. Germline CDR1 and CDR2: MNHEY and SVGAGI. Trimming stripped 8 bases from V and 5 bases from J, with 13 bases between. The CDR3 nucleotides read TGTGCCAGCTGGTTTCGAGGAAACAATGAGCAGTTCTTC. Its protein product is CASWFRGNNEQFF.

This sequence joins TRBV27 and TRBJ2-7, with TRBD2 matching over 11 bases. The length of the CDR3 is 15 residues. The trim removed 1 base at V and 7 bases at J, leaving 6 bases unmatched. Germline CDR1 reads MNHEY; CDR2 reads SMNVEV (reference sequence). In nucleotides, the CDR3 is TGTGCCAGCAGTTTATTAGCGGGGGGGAGGAGTGAGCAGTACTTC. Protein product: CASSLLAGGRSEQYF.

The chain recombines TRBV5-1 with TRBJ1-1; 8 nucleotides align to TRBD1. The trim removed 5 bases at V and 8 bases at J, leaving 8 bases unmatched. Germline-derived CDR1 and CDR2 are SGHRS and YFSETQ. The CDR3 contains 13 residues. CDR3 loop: CASRPGTGEEAFF. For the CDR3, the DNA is TGCGCCAGCAGACCAGGGACAGGAGAAGAAGCTTTCTTT.

The DNA of the CDR3 is TGTGCCAGTACTTCGACAGGGAAGCAAGGCTACACCTTC. Protein: CASTSTGKQGYTF. V is TRBV19 and J is TRBJ1-2; 7 nucleotides align to TRBD1. V lost 7 bases to trimming and J lost 8 bases; unmatched junction nucleotides: 10. The CDR3 totals 13 residues. Germline CDR1 and CDR2: LNHDA and SQIVND (reference sequence).

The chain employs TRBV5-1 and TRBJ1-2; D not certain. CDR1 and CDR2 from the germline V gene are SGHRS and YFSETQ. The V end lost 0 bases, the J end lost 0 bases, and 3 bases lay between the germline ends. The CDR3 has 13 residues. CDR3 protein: CASSLAANYGYTF. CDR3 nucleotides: TGCGCCAGCAGCTTGGCAGCTAACTATGGCTACACCTTC.

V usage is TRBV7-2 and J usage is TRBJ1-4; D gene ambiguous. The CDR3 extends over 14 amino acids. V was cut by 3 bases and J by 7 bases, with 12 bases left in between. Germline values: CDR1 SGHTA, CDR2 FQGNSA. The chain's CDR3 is CASSFGPAGEKLFF. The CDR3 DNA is TGTGCCAGCAGCTTTGGCCCCGCGGGTGAAAAACTGTTTTTT.

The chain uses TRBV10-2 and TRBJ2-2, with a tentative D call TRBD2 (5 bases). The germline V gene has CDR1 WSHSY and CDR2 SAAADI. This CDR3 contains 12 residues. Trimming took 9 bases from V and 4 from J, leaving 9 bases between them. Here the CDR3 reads CASGGRTGELFF. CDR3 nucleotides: TGCGCCAGTGGAGGTCGCACCGGGGAGCTGTTTTTT.

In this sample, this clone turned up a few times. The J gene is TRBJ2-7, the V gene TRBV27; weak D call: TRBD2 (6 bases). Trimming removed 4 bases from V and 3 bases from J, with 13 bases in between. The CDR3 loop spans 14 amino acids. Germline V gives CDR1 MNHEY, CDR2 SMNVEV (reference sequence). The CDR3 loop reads CASSYQGLIYEQYF. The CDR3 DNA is TGTGCCAGCAGTTATCAGGGACTCATCTACGAGCAGTACTTC.

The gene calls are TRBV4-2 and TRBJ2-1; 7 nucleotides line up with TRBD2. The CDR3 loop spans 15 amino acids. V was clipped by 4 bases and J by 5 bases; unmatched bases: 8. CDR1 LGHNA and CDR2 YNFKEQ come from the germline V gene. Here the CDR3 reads CASSRISGNNNEQFF. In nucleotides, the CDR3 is TGTGCCAGCAGCCGCATAAGCGGGAACAACAATGAGCAGTTCTTC.

The CDR3 here is CASSTGTENSPLHF. The CDR3 DNA reads TGTGCCAGTAGTACGGGGACAGAAAATTCACCCCTCCACTTT. The chain couples TRBV19 to TRBJ1-6; 7 bases fit TRBD1. Germline CDR1 and CDR2: LNHDA and SQIVND (reference sequence). V gave up 4 bases and J gave up 7 bases; unmatched junction bases: 4. CDR3 length: 14 amino acids.

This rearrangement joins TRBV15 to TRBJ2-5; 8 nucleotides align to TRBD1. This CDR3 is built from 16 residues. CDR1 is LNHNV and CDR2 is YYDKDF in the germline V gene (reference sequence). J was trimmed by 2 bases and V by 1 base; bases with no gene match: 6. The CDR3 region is CATSRGGTGIQETQYF. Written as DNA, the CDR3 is TGTGCCACCAGCAGAGGGGGGACAGGAATACAAGAGACCCAGTACTTC.

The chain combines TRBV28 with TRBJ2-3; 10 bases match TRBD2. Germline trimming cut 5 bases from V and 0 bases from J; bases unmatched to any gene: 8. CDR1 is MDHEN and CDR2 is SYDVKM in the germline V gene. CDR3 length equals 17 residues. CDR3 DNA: TGTGCCAGCAGTCCGCCCAGCGGGGGGGGAAGCACAGATACGCAGTATTTT. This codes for CASSPPSGGGSTDTQYF.

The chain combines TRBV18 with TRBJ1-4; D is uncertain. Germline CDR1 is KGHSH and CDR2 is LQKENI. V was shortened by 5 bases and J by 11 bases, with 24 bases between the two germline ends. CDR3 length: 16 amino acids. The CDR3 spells CASSTIVRFAGVKLFF. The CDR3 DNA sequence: TGTGCCAGCTCAACCATCGTCAGGTTTGCCGGGGTGAAACTGTTTTTT.

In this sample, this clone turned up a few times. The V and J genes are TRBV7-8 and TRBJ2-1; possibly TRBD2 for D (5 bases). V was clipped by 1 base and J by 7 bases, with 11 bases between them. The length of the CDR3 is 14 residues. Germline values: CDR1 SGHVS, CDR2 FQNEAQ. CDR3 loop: CASSLGRVRNEQFF. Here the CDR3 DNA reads TGTGCCAGCAGCTTAGGGCGGGTGAGAAATGAGCAGTTCTTC.

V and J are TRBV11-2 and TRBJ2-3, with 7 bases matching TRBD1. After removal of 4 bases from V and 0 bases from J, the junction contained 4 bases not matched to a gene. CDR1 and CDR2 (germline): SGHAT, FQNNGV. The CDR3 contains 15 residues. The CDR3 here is CASSSQGVSTDTQYF. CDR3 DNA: TGTGCCAGCAGCTCGCAGGGGGTTAGCACAGATACGCAGTATTTT. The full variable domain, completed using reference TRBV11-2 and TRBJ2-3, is EAGVAQSPRYKIIEKRQSVAFWCNPISGHATLYWYQQILGQGPKLLIQFQNNGVVDDSQLPKDRFSAERLKGVDSTLKIQPAKLEDSAVYLCASSSQGVSTDTQYFGPGTRLTVL.

This chain's CDR3 is CASSQVDRGGEQFF. CDR3 nucleotides: TGCGCCAGCAGCCAAGTGGACAGGGGTGGCGAGCAGTTCTTC. The V and J genes are TRBV4-3 and TRBJ2-1, with 9 bases fitting TRBD1. Germline V gives CDR1 LGHNA, CDR2 YSLEER. Trimming removed 1 base from V and 10 bases from J; junction bases left unmatched: 5. CDR3 size: 14 residues.

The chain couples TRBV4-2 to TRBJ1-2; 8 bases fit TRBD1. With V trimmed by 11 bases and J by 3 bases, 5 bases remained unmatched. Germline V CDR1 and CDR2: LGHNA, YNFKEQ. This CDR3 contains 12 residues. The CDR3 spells CAAGGADYGYTF. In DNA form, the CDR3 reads TGTGCCGCAGGGGGCGCCGACTATGGCTACACCTTC.

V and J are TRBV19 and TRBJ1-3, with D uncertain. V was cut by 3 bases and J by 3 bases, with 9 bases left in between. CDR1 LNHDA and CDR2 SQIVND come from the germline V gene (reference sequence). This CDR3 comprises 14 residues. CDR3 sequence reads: CASSIANYGNTIYF. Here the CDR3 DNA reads TGTGCCAGTAGTATCGCTAATTATGGAAACACCATATATTTT. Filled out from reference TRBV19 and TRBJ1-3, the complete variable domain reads DGGITQSPKYLFRKEGQNVTLSCEQNLNHDAMYWYRQDPGQGLRLIYYSQIVNDFQKGDIAEGYSVSREKKESFPLTVTSAQKNPTAFYLCASSIANYGNTIYFGEGSWLTVV.

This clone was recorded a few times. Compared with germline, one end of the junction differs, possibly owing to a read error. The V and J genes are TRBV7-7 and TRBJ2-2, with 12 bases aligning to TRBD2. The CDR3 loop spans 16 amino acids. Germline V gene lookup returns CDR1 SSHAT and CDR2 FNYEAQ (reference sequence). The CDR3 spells CASSSGLAGNTGELFF. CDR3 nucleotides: TGTGCTAGCAGCTCGGGACTAGCGGGGAACACCGGGGAGCTGTTTTTT.

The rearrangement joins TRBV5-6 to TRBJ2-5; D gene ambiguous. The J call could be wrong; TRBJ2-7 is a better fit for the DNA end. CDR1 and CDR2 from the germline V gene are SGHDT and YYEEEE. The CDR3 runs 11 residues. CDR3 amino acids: CASSLSSEQYF. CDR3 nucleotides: TGTGCCAGCAGCTTGTCGAGCGAGCAGTACTTC.

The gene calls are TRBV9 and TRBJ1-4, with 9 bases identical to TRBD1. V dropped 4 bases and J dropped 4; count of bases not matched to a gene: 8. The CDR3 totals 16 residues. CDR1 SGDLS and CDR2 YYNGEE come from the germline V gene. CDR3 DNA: TGTGCCAGCAGCCCCGGGACAGGGCATAGTAATGAAAAACTGTTTTTT. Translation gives CASSPGTGHSNEKLFF.

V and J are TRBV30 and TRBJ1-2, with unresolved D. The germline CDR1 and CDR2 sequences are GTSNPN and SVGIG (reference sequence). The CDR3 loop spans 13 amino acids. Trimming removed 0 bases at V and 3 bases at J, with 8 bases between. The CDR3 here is CAWSVEAHYGYTF. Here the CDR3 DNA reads TGTGCCTGGAGTGTCGAGGCTCACTATGGCTACACCTTC.

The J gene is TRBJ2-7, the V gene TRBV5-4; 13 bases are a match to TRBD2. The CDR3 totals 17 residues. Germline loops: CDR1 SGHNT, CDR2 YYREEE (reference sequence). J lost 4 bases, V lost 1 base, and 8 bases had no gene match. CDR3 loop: CASSLTRTSGRPYEQYF. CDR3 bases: TGTGCCAGCAGCTTGACGCGGACTAGCGGGAGACCTTACGAGCAGTACTTC.

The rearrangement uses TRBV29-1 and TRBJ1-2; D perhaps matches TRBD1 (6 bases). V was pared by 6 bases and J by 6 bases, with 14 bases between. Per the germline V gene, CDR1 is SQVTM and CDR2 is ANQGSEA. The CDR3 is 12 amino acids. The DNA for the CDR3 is TGCAGCGTAGTAACAGGGCTACATGGCTACACCTTC. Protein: CSVVTGLHGYTF.

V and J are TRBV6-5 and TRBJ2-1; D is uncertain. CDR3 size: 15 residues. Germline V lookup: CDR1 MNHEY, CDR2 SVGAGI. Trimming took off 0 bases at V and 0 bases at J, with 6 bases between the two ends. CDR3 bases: TGTGCCAGCAGTTACTCCCGGAGCTCCTACAATGAGCAGTTCTTC. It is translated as CASSYSRSSYNEQFF.

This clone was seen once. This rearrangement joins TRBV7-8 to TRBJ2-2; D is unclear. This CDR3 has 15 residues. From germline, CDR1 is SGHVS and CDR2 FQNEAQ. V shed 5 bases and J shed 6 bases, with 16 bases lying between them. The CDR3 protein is CASSPQVEKAGELFF. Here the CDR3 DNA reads TGTGCCAGCAGCCCGCAGGTCGAAAAGGCCGGGGAGCTGTTTTTT.